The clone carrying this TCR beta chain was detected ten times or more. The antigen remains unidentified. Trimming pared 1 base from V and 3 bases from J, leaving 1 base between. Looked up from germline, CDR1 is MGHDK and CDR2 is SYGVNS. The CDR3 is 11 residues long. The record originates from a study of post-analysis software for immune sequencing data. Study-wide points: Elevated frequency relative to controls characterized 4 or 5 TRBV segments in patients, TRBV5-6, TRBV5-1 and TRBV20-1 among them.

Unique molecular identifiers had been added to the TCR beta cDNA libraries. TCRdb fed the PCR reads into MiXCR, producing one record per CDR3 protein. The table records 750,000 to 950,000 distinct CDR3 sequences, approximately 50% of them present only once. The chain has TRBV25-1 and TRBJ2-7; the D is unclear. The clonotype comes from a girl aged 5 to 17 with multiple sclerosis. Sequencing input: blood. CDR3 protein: CASSEFYEQYF. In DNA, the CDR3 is TGTGCCAGCAGTGAATTCTACGAGCAGTACTTC.